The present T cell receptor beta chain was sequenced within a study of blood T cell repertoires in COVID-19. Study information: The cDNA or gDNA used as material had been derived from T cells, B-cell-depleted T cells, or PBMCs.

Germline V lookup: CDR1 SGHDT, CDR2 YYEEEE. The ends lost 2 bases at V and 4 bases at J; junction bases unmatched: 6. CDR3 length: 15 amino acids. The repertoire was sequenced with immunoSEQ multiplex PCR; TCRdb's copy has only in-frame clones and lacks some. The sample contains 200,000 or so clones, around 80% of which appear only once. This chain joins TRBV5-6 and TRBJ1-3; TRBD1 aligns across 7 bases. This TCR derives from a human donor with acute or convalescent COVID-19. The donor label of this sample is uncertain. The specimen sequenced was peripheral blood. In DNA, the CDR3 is TGTGCCAGCAGCTTCTCAGGGGGAACAGGAAACACCATATATTTT. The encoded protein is CASSFSGGTGNTIYF.